This is a list of T cell receptor beta chains from one sample in a study of blood T cell repertoires in COVID-19. Method: immunoSEQ multiplex PCR; TCRdb's copy keeps in-frame clones and lacks some. The sample lists some 390,000 clones, around 87% seen once, with around 2.9% in the top ten. Sample: peripheral blood. All receptors derive from a human donor in a cohort sampled during active COVID-19. Each CDR3 is given with its conserved first and last residue. The D gene is left open where the match is weak. Clone size is shown for a subset of rows, as once, few, many or a class of expanded clone.

>TRBJ2-5|TRBV2|TRBD1|NA
TGTGCCAGCAGGGACAGGGGAAGTCGAGAGACCCAGTACTTC
CASRDRGSRETQYF
>TRBJ1-2|TRBV2|TRBD1|NA
TGTGCCAGCAGTCGCCGGGACAGGGGGCGCGTTTATTATGGCTACACCTTC
CASSRRDRGRVYYGYTF
>TRBJ2-7|TRBV25-1|TRBD2|NA
TGTGCCAGCAGTCGACTAGCGGGAAGATCGGACGAGCAGTACTTC
CASSRLAGRSDEQYF
>TRBJ1-6|TRBV19|TRBD1|NA
TGTGCCAGTAGCCGAACAGGGGTGCTTTCCCCCCTCCACTTT
CASSRTGVLSPLHF
>TRBJ1-2|TRBV11-2|NA|NA
TGTGCCGAAGGGGCAGGCTATGGCTACACCTTC
CAEGAGYGYTF
>TRBJ2-4|TRBV18|TRBD2|NA
TGTGCCAGCTCACCGGTACCCCTGGGAGGGCGTTTGGGAAACATTCAGTACTTC
CASSPVPLGGRLGNIQYF
>TRBJ1-4|TRBV12-3/TRBV12-4|NA|NA
TGTGCCAGCAGTTTCAGGGTTTGGGAAAAACTGTTTTTT
CASSFRVWEKLFF
>TRBJ1-1|TRBV5-8|NA|NA
TGTGCCAGCAGCTTGGCCGGTAAAGCTTTCTTT
CASSLAGKAFF
>TRBJ2-5|TRBV20-1|NA|once
TGCAGTGCTAGAAGCGAGACCCAGTACTTC
CSARSETQYF
>TRBJ1-6|TRBV3-1/TRBV3-2|NA|NA
TGTGCCAGCAGCCAAACATTCTCCTATAATTCACCCCTCCACTTT
CASSQTFSYNSPLHF
>TRBJ1-1|TRBV5-1|TRBD1|NA
TGCGCCAGCAGCTCTTCAAAGGACAGGGTAGGGACTGAAGCTTTCTTT
CASSSSKDRVGTEAFF
>TRBJ2-1|TRBV6-2/TRBV6-3|TRBD1|NA
TGTGCCAGCAGTACCCGGGACAGGCCCTACAATGAGCAGTTCTTC
CASSTRDRPYNEQFF
>TRBJ1-2|TRBV7-9|NA|NA
TGTGCCAGCAGCTTAGAGCCGGTCGCGGACTATGGCTACACCTTC
CASSLEPVADYGYTF
>TRBJ1-2|TRBV30|NA|NA
TGTGCCTGGACGGGAGATACATATGGCTACACCTTC
CAWTGDTYGYTF
>TRBJ2-2|TRBV7-9|NA|NA
TGTGCCAGCAGTCCGCGGAACACCGGGGAGCTGTTTTTT
CASSPRNTGELFF
>TRBJ2-5|TRBV5-4|TRBD2|NA
TGTGCCAGCAGCTTAGCGGGAACTCAAGAGACCCAGTACTTC
CASSLAGTQETQYF
>TRBJ1-6|TRBV30|TRBD1|NA
TGTGCCTGGAGTACAGGGGGCGCCGGGTCACCCCTCCACTTT
CAWSTGGAGSPLHF
>TRBJ2-2|TRBV2|NA|NA
TGTGCCAGCAGCGGGTCCGGGGAGCTGTTTTTT
CASSGSGELFF
>TRBJ2-5|TRBV5-3|TRBD1|NA
TGTGCCAGAAGCTTGTTGAAGGACAGGACGGAGACCCAGTACTTC
CARSLLKDRTETQYF
>TRBJ1-3|TRBV3-1/TRBV3-2|TRBD1|NA
TGTGCCAGCAGCCAAGACAGGGGGCGGAACACCATATATTTT
CASSQDRGRNTIYF
>TRBJ2-1|TRBV13|TRBD2|few
TGTGCCAGCAGCGATTTACTAGCGATCTACAAGAATGAGCAGTTCTTC
CASSDLLAIYKNEQFF
>TRBJ1-6|TRBV7-9|NA|NA
TGTGCCAGCAGCTTAGCACGGACAGACCACAATTCACCCCTCCACTTT
CASSLARTDHNSPLHF
>TRBJ2-7|TRBV5-1|TRBD2|NA
TGCGCCAGCAGCTTGGGGGGACTAGCGGGAGTAGACGAGCAGTACTTC
CASSLGGLAGVDEQYF
>TRBJ2-2|TRBV5-1|NA|NA
TGCGCCAGCAGCTTGAGGGGCCGGTCTGATTTTAACACCGGGGAGCTGTTTTTT
CASSLRGRSDFNTGELFF
>TRBJ1-4|TRBV6-6|NA|NA
TGTGCCAGCAGTTACCAACAGGATGAAAAACTGTTTTTT
CASSYQQDEKLFF
>TRBJ1-4|TRBV5-6|NA|NA
TGTGCCAGCAGCCCGGACGGGGGGAAGGCTGAAAAACTGTTTTTT
CASSPDGGKAEKLFF
>TRBJ2-1|TRBV12-5|TRBD1|NA
TGTGCTAGTGGTTCCCCTGGGACAGGGGGCGGGAATGAGCAGTTCTTC
CASGSPGTGGGNEQFF
>TRBJ2-2|TRBV7-3|TRBD1|NA
TGTGCCAGCAGCCTCGACACCGGGACAGCGAACACCGGGGAGCTGTTTTTT
CASSLDTGTANTGELFF
>TRBJ2-7|TRBV4-1|NA|NA
TGCGCCAGCAGCCAATTTGTCAGACATTCCTACGAGCAGTACTTC
CASSQFVRHSYEQYF
>TRBJ2-2|TRBV5-1|NA|NA
TGCGCCAGCAGCCGCCCCCCCAAAAGGACAGGCAGCGGGGGGAACACCGGGGAGCTGTTTTTT
CASSRPPKRTGSGGNTGELFF
>TRBJ1-1|TRBV5-1|TRBD1|NA
TGCGCCAGCAGAAACCCACGATCCGGGACAGGGAATAGGAACACTGAAGCTTTCTTT
CASRNPRSGTGNRNTEAFF